What follows are 25 T cell receptor beta chains derived from one specimen sequenced in a study of T cell responses to AZD1222 COVID-19 vaccine. Sequenced by immunoSEQ multiplex PCR; TCRdb stores in-frame clones only, minus some. There are some 150,000 clones in the sample; about nine tenths occur only once, and about 1.7% lies in the top ten. This specimen was peripheral blood, taken on day 0 of AZD1222 vaccination. The receptors stem from an adult in good health.

CDR3: CASRRAQRNTEAFF. Written as DNA, the CDR3 is TGTGCCAGCAGACGTGCACAGCGGAACACTGAAGCTTTCTTT. The V call is TRBV28, the J call TRBJ1-1; D gene unclear. V lost 6 bases to trimming and J lost 1 base, with 12 bases between them. Germline V gene data show CDR1 as MDHEN and CDR2 as SYDVKM. This CDR3 spans 14 amino acids.

The chain is built from TRBV6-8 and TRBJ2-7; 9 bases are a match to TRBD2. V lost 6 bases, J lost 0 bases, and 15 bases stayed unmatched. The length of the CDR3 is 18 residues. Germline V CDR1 and CDR2: MNHGY, SAAAGT. In nucleotides, the CDR3 is TGTGCCAGCAGCCATACCAAACTAGCGGGTGAAAGCTCCTACGAGCAGTACTTC. It specifies CASSHTKLAGESSYEQYF.

A note on this clone: The same CDR3 arises from other DNA sequences in this sample as well. The rearrangement joins TRBV6-4 to TRBJ2-6, with a tentative D call TRBD2 (6 bases). Germline-derived CDR1 and CDR2 are MRHNA and SNTAGT. The CDR3 runs to 16 residues. The V end lost 0 bases, the J end lost 1 base, and 7 bases lay between the germline ends. The CDR3 nucleotides read TGTGCCAGCAGTGACTCGGGGGGATCTGGGGCCAACGTCCTGACTTTC. Protein product: CASSDSGGSGANVLTF.

The gene calls are TRBV19 and TRBJ1-5; D uncertain. CDR3 length: 17 amino acids. Germline V CDR1 and CDR2: LNHDA, SQIVND (reference sequence). V gave up 0 bases and J gave up 0 bases, with 12 bases separating them. This chain's CDR3 is CASSIEGNRGSNQPQHF. CDR3 coding DNA: TGTGCCAGTAGTATAGAAGGGAATCGTGGTAGCAATCAGCCCCAGCATTTT.

The rearrangement joins TRBV9 to TRBJ2-6; D remains unclear. The CDR3 consists of 18 residues. Between the trimmed V and J ends, which lost 3 bases and 1 base, there was a span of 17 bases. CDR1 SGDLS and CDR2 YYNGEE come from the germline V gene. The CDR3 DNA reads TGTGCCAGCAGCGACCCCCCTCTCCAGGAATCTGGGGCCAACGTCCTGACTTTC. It encodes CASSDPPLQESGANVLTF.

V is TRBV4-2 and J is TRBJ2-5, with D uncertain. The V and J ends lost 0 bases and 4 bases respectively, with 6 bases between them. Germline CDR1 is LGHNA and CDR2 is YNFKEQ. CDR3 length: 13 residues. The CDR3 here is CASSQDSRETQYF. Written as DNA, the CDR3 is TGTGCCAGCAGCCAAGATTCTAGAGAGACCCAGTACTTC.

J is TRBJ2-2 and V is TRBV19; 7 bases agree with TRBD1. This CDR3 region has 14 residues. V was pared by 3 bases and J by 4 bases, with 2 bases of the junction left unmatched. Germline CDR1 reads LNHDA; CDR2 reads SQIVND (reference sequence). The CDR3 nucleotides read TGTGCCAGTAGTATCCAGGGGGTCACCGGGGAGCTGTTTTTT. It is translated as CASSIQGVTGELFF.

The V gene is TRBV7-2, the J gene TRBJ1-1; 8 bases map to TRBD1. The CDR3 covers 16 residues. Germline CDR1 is SGHTA and CDR2 is FQGNSA. Unmatched junction bases numbered 12, after V lost 5 bases and J lost 4 bases. CDR3 amino acids: CASSPTLGQGGTEAFF. As DNA, the CDR3 is TGTGCCAGCAGCCCTACCCTTGGACAGGGCGGCACTGAAGCTTTCTTT.

The gene calls are TRBV30 and TRBJ2-1; TRBD2 matches at 12 bases. The V gene end was trimmed by 1 base and the J gene end by 4 bases; junction bases not matched to a gene: 2. Germline CDR1 reads GTSNPN; CDR2 reads SVGIG (reference sequence). The CDR3 is 15 amino acids. The CDR3 sequence is CAWSGGLAGYNEQFF. The CDR3, as DNA: TGTGCCTGGAGTGGGGGACTAGCGGGTTACAATGAGCAGTTCTTC.

The rearrangement links TRBV19 to TRBJ2-1; 8 nucleotides align to TRBD1. The CDR3 length is 17 residues. V lost 6 bases to trimming and J lost 4 bases; unmatched junction nucleotides: 14. Germline V gene lookup returns CDR1 LNHDA and CDR2 SQIVND (reference sequence). In nucleotides, the CDR3 is TGTGCCAGTAGGGACAGGACAGGGAAGGGGTTGTACAATGAGCAGTTCTTC. It specifies CASRDRTGKGLYNEQFF.

The gene calls are TRBV28 and TRBJ2-7; D call uncertain. The V end lost 4 bases, the J end lost 4 bases, and 17 bases lay between the germline ends. This CDR3 comprises 15 residues. Germline values: CDR1 MDHEN, CDR2 SYDVKM. The CDR3 reads CASSSHRALGYEQYF. The CDR3 nucleotides read TGTGCCAGCAGTTCCCACCGGGCCTTGGGATACGAGCAGTACTTC.

The chain links TRBV5-4 to TRBJ2-6; D gene unclear. V lost 0 bases to trimming and J lost 0 bases, with 13 bases between them. The CDR3 runs to 18 residues. Germline loops: CDR1 SGHNT, CDR2 YYREEE (reference sequence). The CDR3 DNA reads TGTGCCAGCAGCTTGGAACACCCTGGAGTCTCTGGGGCCAACGTCCTGACTTTC. Translating it yields CASSLEHPGVSGANVLTF.

V is TRBV27 and J is TRBJ2-1, with D maybe TRBD2 (6 bases). Between the trimmed V and J ends, which lost 5 bases and 2 bases, there was a span of 10 bases. CDR1 is MNHEY and CDR2 is SMNVEV in the germline V gene (reference sequence). There are 14 residues in the CDR3. As DNA, the CDR3 is TGTGCCAGCAGTCCGAGCGGGCCCTACAATGAGCAGTTCTTC. Translated, it gives CASSPSGPYNEQFF.

This chain links TRBV7-9 with TRBJ2-1; D remains unclear. V was pared by 2 bases and J by 1 base, with 6 bases between. This CDR3 has 14 residues. CDR1 and CDR2 from the germline V gene are SEHNR and FQNEAQ (reference sequence). CDR3 in amino acids: CASSLKGSYNEQFF. For the CDR3, the DNA is TGTGCCAGCAGCTTAAAGGGATCCTACAATGAGCAGTTCTTC. The complete variable domain, with remaining parts taken from reference TRBV7-9 and TRBJ2-1, reads DTGVSQNPRHKITKRGQNVTFRCDPISEHNRLYWYRQTLGQGPEFLTYFQNEAQLEKSRLLSDRFSAERPKGSFSTLEIQRTEQGDSAMYLCASSLKGSYNEQFFGPGTRLTVL.

This chain joins TRBV11-2 and TRBJ2-2, with a possible D match to TRBD1 (7 bases). CDR1 SGHAT and CDR2 FQNNGV come from the germline V gene. Trimming stripped 8 bases from V and 2 bases from J, with 15 bases between. The CDR3 extends over 15 amino acids. CDR3 DNA sequence: TGTGCCAGCGGGGGGACAGATACAAACACCGGGGAGCTGTTTTTT. Encoded protein: CASGGTDTNTGELFF.

The rearrangement joins TRBV5-1 to TRBJ2-1, with TRBD2 identical over 9 bases. After removal of 0 bases from V and 4 bases from J, the junction contained 8 bases not matched to a gene. CDR1 and CDR2 from the germline V gene are SGHRS and YFSETQ. The CDR3 sequence is 17 residues long. The CDR3 sequence: CASSLALASGTYNEQFF. CDR3 nucleotide sequence: TGCGCCAGCAGCTTGGCCTTGGCTAGCGGGACATACAATGAGCAGTTCTTC.

J is TRBJ2-1 and V is TRBV25-1; D assignment may be TRBD1 or TRBD2 (5 bases each). CDR1 MGHDK and CDR2 SYGVNS come from the germline V gene. Trimming stripped 1 base from V and 6 bases from J, with 13 bases between. There are 15 residues in the CDR3. The CDR3 nucleotides are TGTGCCAGCAGTGAATTCAGAGGGGCTGGCAATGAGCAGTTCTTC. Its protein is CASSEFRGAGNEQFF.

The chain carries TRBV4-2 and TRBJ2-3; 9 positions match TRBD1. CDR3 length: 17 amino acids. With 0 bases clipped from V and 3 bases from J, the junction kept 7 bases outside the gene matches. CDR1 is LGHNA, CDR2 YNFKEQ, per germline. The CDR3: CASSQERMTGGTDTQYF. CDR3 bases: TGTGCCAGCAGCCAAGAAAGGATGACAGGGGGAACAGATACGCAGTATTTT.

This rearrangement joins TRBV25-1 to TRBJ2-7; 9 nucleotides align to TRBD1. The CDR3 totals 15 residues. Germline loops: CDR1 MGHDK, CDR2 SYGVNS. V lost 5 bases and J lost 3; bases outside the gene matches: 8. CDR3: CASSSGTGSNYEQYF. The CDR3 nucleotides read TGTGCCAGCAGTTCCGGGACAGGGAGTAACTACGAGCAGTACTTC.

The chain uses TRBV19 and TRBJ2-3; TRBD2 aligns across 10 bases. Germline V gives CDR1 LNHDA, CDR2 SQIVND (reference sequence). CDR3 size: 16 residues. The J segment lost 4 bases and the V segment lost 1 base, leaving 5 bases of the junction unmatched. In DNA form, the CDR3 reads TGTGCCAGTAGTATAGTGCTAGCGGGAGTTGCAGATACGCAGTATTTT. Translating gives CASSIVLAGVADTQYF.

The gene calls are TRBV6-1 and TRBJ2-4; the match to TRBD1 covers 7 bases. This CDR3 has 17 residues. Germline V gives CDR1 MNHNS, CDR2 SASEGT. Losses at the gene ends were 3 bases for V and 3 bases for J; bases not matched to a gene: 11. The CDR3 reads CASSERQGPFSKNIQYF. The CDR3 coding sequence is TGTGCCAGCAGTGAGCGACAGGGCCCTTTTAGCAAAAACATTCAGTACTTC.

This chain connects TRBV12-3 or TRBV12-4 to TRBJ1-1; tentatively, D is TRBD1 (6 bases). Trimming took off 3 bases at V and 10 bases at J, with 15 bases between the two ends. The CDR3 spans 13 residues. The CDR3 DNA reads as TGTGCCAGCAGTTTGGGTGAGGGGGTGCGAGCTTTCTTT. Translation gives CASSLGEGVRAFF.

The chain's CDR3 is CASSLLRSSYEQYF. The CDR3 DNA is TGTGCCAGCAGCTTACTTAGGAGCTCCTACGAGCAGTACTTC. This chain joins TRBV14 and TRBJ2-7; D ambiguous. The CDR3 has 14 residues. Per the germline V gene, CDR1 is SGHDN and CDR2 is FVKESK. V was clipped by 5 bases and J by 0 bases, with 11 bases between them.

The chain couples TRBV7-8 to TRBJ1-1, with TRBD1 identical over 9 bases. The germline V gene has CDR1 SGHVS and CDR2 FQNEAQ. V dropped 5 bases and J dropped 3; count of bases not matched to a gene: 10. The CDR3 is 16 amino acids. The CDR3 DNA sequence: TGTGCCAGCAGCCTAAGGGGGGACAGGGCGGACACTGAAGCTTTCTTT. Translation gives CASSLRGDRADTEAFF.

The gene calls are TRBV7-2 and TRBJ1-5; the D gene is possibly TRBD1 (5 bases). V lost 2 bases, J lost 0 bases, and 8 bases lay in between. This CDR3 is 15 amino acids long. Germline V CDR1 and CDR2: SGHTA, FQGNSA. The DNA of the CDR3 is TGTGCCAGCAGCTTAATTAGGGGTAGCAATCAGCCCCAGCATTTT. This gives the protein CASSLIRGSNQPQHF.